Listed below are T cell receptor beta chains from one sample, sequenced in a study of shared clonotypes between healthy human individuals. Assay used: immunoSEQ multiplex PCR; TCRdb lists only in-frame clones, some missing. The table records about 1.5 million clones, 95% to 97% of them present only once. Sequences were obtained from naive CD4+ T cells sorted from blood. These receptors were collected from a man aged 25-45 years in good health. Each CDR3 is given with its conserved first and last residue. A D gene is named only where the DNA matches it firmly. Not all rows give a size; the values are once, few, many and, for expanded clones, a class.

CDR3 DNA: TGTGCCAGCAGCTCCGGACCTCACCTAAGCTCCTACAATGAGCAGTTCTTC
CDR3 protein: CASSSGPHLSSYNEQFF
V gene: TRBV28
CDR3 length: 17
J gene: TRBJ2-1
clone size: -
D gene: -

CDR3 DNA: TGTGCCAGCAGCTTAAGGGCGGACAAACAGCCCCAGCATTTT
CDR3 protein: CASSLRADKQPQHF
V gene: TRBV2
CDR3 length: 14
J gene: TRBJ1-5
clone size: -
D gene: -

CDR3 DNA: TGTGCCAGCAGCTTAGACCTTGGGGTCTACAATGAGCAGTTCTTC
CDR3 protein: CASSLDLGVYNEQFF
V gene: TRBV11-2
CDR3 length: 15
J gene: TRBJ2-1
clone size: -
D gene: -

CDR3 DNA: TGTGCCAGCTCACCGGACAGCAATGAGCAGTTCTTC
CDR3 protein: CASSPDSNEQFF
V gene: TRBV18
CDR3 length: 12
J gene: TRBJ2-1
clone size: -
D gene: -

CDR3 DNA: TGTGCCAGCCAGACTTCATTAACGGGTGAGCAGTTCTTC
CDR3 protein: CASQTSLTGEQFF
V gene: TRBV5-4
CDR3 length: 13
J gene: TRBJ2-1
clone size: -
D gene: -

CDR3 DNA: TGTGCCAGCTCACCTCTACAGGGTGCAAACGGCTACACCTTC
CDR3 protein: CASSPLQGANGYTF
V gene: TRBV18
CDR3 length: 14
J gene: TRBJ1-2
clone size: few
D gene: -

CDR3 DNA: TGTGCCAGCAGTGGACCGGGACAGGGTGGCAATCAGCCCCAGCATTTT
CDR3 protein: CASSGPGQGGNQPQHF
V gene: TRBV25-1
CDR3 length: 16
J gene: TRBJ1-5
clone size: -
D gene: TRBD1

CDR3 DNA: TGTGCCAGTAGTATAAGGCCAGGGGATAGCAATCAGCCCCAGCATTTT
CDR3 protein: CASSIRPGDSNQPQHF
V gene: TRBV19
CDR3 length: 16
J gene: TRBJ1-5
clone size: -
D gene: -

CDR3 DNA: TGTGCCAGCAGTGATAGGGTCGGAGAGACCCAGTACTTC
CDR3 protein: CASSDRVGETQYF
V gene: TRBV2
CDR3 length: 13
J gene: TRBJ2-5
clone size: -
D gene: -

CDR3 DNA: TGTGCCAGCAGCCTCTCCTTTGGTGGGCTCGGCACAGATACGCAGTATTTT
CDR3 protein: CASSLSFGGLGTDTQYF
V gene: TRBV14
CDR3 length: 17
J gene: TRBJ2-3
clone size: -
D gene: -

CDR3 DNA: TGTGCCAGCAGCTTAAGGGAGGGCACTGAAGCTTTCTTT
CDR3 protein: CASSLREGTEAFF
V gene: TRBV11-3
CDR3 length: 13
J gene: TRBJ1-1
clone size: -
D gene: -

CDR3 DNA: TGTGCCAGCAGTTCCCCAACGACTAATGAAAAACTGTTTTTT
CDR3 protein: CASSSPTTNEKLFF
V gene: TRBV28
CDR3 length: 14
J gene: TRBJ1-4
clone size: -
D gene: -

CDR3 DNA: TGCGCCAGCAGCCATCCCGGGGAGACCCAGTACTTC
CDR3 protein: CASSHPGETQYF
V gene: TRBV4-3
CDR3 length: 12
J gene: TRBJ2-5
clone size: -
D gene: -

CDR3 DNA: TGTGCCAGCTCCCCCGGACTAGCGGGAGGCACCACCTACAATGAGCAGTTCTTC
CDR3 protein: CASSPGLAGGTTYNEQFF
V gene: TRBV18
CDR3 length: 18
J gene: TRBJ2-1
clone size: -
D gene: TRBD2

CDR3 DNA: TGTGCCAGCAGCTTGCGGGTGATTAACAATGAGCAGTTCTTC
CDR3 protein: CASSLRVINNEQFF
V gene: TRBV13
CDR3 length: 14
J gene: TRBJ2-1
clone size: -
D gene: -

CDR3 DNA: TGTGCCAGCAGCGAAAATGACAGAACCCCCTACGAGCAGTACTTC
CDR3 protein: CASSENDRTPYEQYF
V gene: TRBV9
CDR3 length: 15
J gene: TRBJ2-7
clone size: -
D gene: -

CDR3 DNA: TGTGCCAGCTCACCGGTTTTTGTGGCCGCGAACACCGGGGAGCTGTTTTTT
CDR3 protein: CASSPVFVAANTGELFF
V gene: TRBV18
CDR3 length: 17
J gene: TRBJ2-2
clone size: -
D gene: -